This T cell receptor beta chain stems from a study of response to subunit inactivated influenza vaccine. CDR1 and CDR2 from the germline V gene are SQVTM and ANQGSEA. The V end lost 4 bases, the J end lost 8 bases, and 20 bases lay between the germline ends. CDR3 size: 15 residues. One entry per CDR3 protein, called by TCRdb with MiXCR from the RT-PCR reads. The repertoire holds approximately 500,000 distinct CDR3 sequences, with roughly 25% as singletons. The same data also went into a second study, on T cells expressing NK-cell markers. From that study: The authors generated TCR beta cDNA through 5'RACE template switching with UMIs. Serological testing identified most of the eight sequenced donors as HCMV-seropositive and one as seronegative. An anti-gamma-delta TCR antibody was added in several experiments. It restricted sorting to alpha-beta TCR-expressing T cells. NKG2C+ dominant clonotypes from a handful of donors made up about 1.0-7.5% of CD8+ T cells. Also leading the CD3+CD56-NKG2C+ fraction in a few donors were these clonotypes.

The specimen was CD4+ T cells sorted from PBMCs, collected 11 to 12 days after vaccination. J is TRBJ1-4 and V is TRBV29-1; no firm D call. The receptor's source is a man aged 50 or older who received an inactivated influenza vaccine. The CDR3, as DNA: TGCAGCGTTGGGGTTTTTGGGCACTCAAGCGAAAAACTGTTTTTT. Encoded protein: CSVGVFGHSSEKLFF.